A single sample gave rise to the 24 T cell receptor beta chains below, sequenced in a study of response to subunit inactivated influenza vaccine. A single record per CDR3 protein comes from TCRdb applying MiXCR to the RT-PCR reads. The repertoire holds hundreds of thousands of distinct CDR3 sequences, with about 15% as singletons. The starting material was PBMCs from blood, obtained 11 to 12 days after vaccination. The receptors were sampled from a man aged 50-60 years who received an inactivated influenza vaccine.

The chain employs TRBV7-8 and TRBJ2-7, with 7 nucleotides matching TRBD2. Germline V gene sequence: CDR1 SGHVS, CDR2 FQNEAQ. CDR3 length: 13 residues. V lost 6 bases, J lost 0 bases, and 2 bases stayed unmatched. The chain's CDR3 is CASRLASSYEQYF. Written as DNA, the CDR3 is TGTGCCAGCAGACTAGCGAGCTCCTACGAGCAGTACTTC.

The chain links TRBV20-1 to TRBJ2-2; 13 bases are a match to TRBD2. Losses at the gene ends were 3 bases for V and 0 bases for J; bases not matched to a gene: 4. From germline, CDR1 is DFQATT and CDR2 SNEGSKA (reference sequence). The CDR3 is 17 amino acids. CDR3 region: CSASVLAGGPNTGELFF. CDR3 nucleotide sequence: TGCAGTGCTAGTGTACTAGCGGGAGGGCCGAACACCGGGGAGCTGTTTTTT.

This clonotype was seen only a few times. The J gene is TRBJ1-1, the V gene TRBV28; no definite D call. The CDR3 is made up of 16 amino acids. V lost 3 bases to trimming and J lost 1 base, with 15 bases between them. Germline assignment: CDR1 MDHEN and CDR2 SYDVKM. The CDR3 nucleotides are TGTGCCAGCAGTTTTAGCATCATTCGCGGGAACACTGAAGCTTTCTTT. It encodes CASSFSIIRGNTEAFF.

This clonotype has a handful of counts. The chain employs TRBV20-1 and TRBJ2-1; 7 nucleotides match TRBD2. Germline CDR1 and CDR2: DFQATT and SNEGSKA (reference sequence). The CDR3 runs to 14 residues. V dropped 6 bases and J dropped 4; count of bases not matched to a gene: 9. CDR3 region: CSAGPGLQYNEQFF. The CDR3 DNA sequence: TGCAGTGCGGGACCGGGACTACAATACAATGAGCAGTTCTTC.

This clonotype has more than one count but fewer than ten. The CDR3, as DNA: TGTGCCAGTAGTACCCCGACAGGGGTTCCTCAGCCCCAGCATTTT. This encodes CASSTPTGVPQPQHF. This rearrangement joins TRBV19 to TRBJ1-5; 8 nucleotides line up with TRBD1. Germline V gene data show CDR1 as LNHDA and CDR2 as SQIVND (reference sequence). The CDR3 is 15 amino acids. The V segment lost 4 bases and the J segment 6 bases; nucleotides outside the gene matches: 8.

This clonotype has just a few counts. CDR3 bases: TGTGCCAGCAGCTTAGGGACTAGCGGGAGGAGCTCCTACGAGCAGTACTTC. It translates to CASSLGTSGRSSYEQYF. The genes are TRBV7-2 and TRBJ2-7; 14 bases line up with TRBD2. Looked up from germline, CDR1 is SGHTA and CDR2 is FQGNSA. J lost 0 bases, V lost 1 base, and 2 bases had no gene match. This CDR3 contains 17 residues.

This clonotype was detected ten times or more. The chain uses TRBV20-1 and TRBJ2-3; D uncertain. Germline V gene data show CDR1 as DFQATT and CDR2 as SNEGSKA (reference sequence). This CDR3 has 13 residues. Trimming took 4 bases from V and 0 from J, leaving 8 bases between them. The CDR3 DNA follows: TGCAGTGCTAAAGCGACTAGCACAGATACGCAGTATTTT. This gives the protein CSAKATSTDTQYF.

The gene calls are TRBV28 and TRBJ2-7, with a possible D match to TRBD1 (6 bases). CDR3 size: 13 residues. In germline, CDR1 is MDHEN, CDR2 SYDVKM. The V and J ends lost 5 bases and 5 bases respectively, with 13 bases between them. The CDR3 nucleotides are TGTGCCAGCAGTAAAAAAGGACAGAACGAGCAGTACTTC. Protein sequence: CASSKKGQNEQYF.

This clonotype has just a few counts. The chain links TRBV7-2 to TRBJ2-7, with 11 bases aligning to TRBD2. CDR3 length equals 15 residues. The ends lost 4 bases at V and 2 bases at J; junction bases unmatched: 4. Germline loops: CDR1 SGHTA, CDR2 FQGNSA. CDR3 sequence reads: CASSSGTSGTYEQYF. Written as DNA, the CDR3 is TGTGCCAGCAGCTCCGGGACTAGCGGTACCTACGAGCAGTACTTC.

This clonotype was detected only a few times. This chain links TRBV10-3 with TRBJ2-4; perhaps TRBD1 as D (7 bases). V shed 6 bases and J shed 6 bases, with 12 bases lying between them. The germline gives CDR1 ENHRY, CDR2 SYGVKD. The CDR3 spans 13 residues. CDR3 region: CAISSGGLNIQYF. In DNA form, the CDR3 reads TGTGCCATCAGCTCAGGGGGGCTAAACATTCAGTACTTC.

In this sample, this clonotype turned up a few times. This chain uses TRBV28 with TRBJ2-5; 8 bases are shared with TRBD2. This CDR3 region has 14 residues. CDR1 MDHEN and CDR2 SYDVKM come from the germline V gene. V lost 4 bases to trimming and J lost 5 bases; unmatched junction nucleotides: 6. CDR3 bases: TGTGCCAGCAGTTCGGGGGGGGGCGTCGAGACCCAGTACTTC. Its translation: CASSSGGGVETQYF.

About this clonotype itself: A read error may explain this, as a much larger clone is one base away. The chain combines TRBV20-1 with TRBJ1-2; D uncertain. The V end was cut by 3 bases, the J end by 6 bases, with 11 bases between. There are 12 residues in the CDR3. Germline lookup yields CDR1 DFQATT and CDR2 SNEGSKA (reference sequence). CDR3 amino acids: CSASLGCDGYTF. The CDR3 nucleotides are TGCAGTGCTAGTCTAGGTTGTGATGGCTACACCTTC.

The genes are TRBV5-1 and TRBJ2-5, with a possible D match to TRBD2 (6 bases). The V gene lost 4 bases and the J gene lost 3 bases, with 16 bases spanning the gap. The CDR3 runs to 15 residues. Germline V gene sequence: CDR1 SGHRS, CDR2 YFSETQ. The CDR3 region has the DNA TGCGCCAGCAGCCAAGTAGGAGGGCGTGAAGAGACCCAGTACTTC. Its protein is CASSQVGGREETQYF.

V usage is TRBV12-3 or TRBV12-4 and J usage is TRBJ1-2; D gene uncertain. V was cut by 5 bases and J by 5 bases, with 18 bases left in between. This CDR3 region has 15 residues. The chain's CDR3 is CASSRGVYKGYGYTF. CDR3 DNA: TGTGCCAGCAGTCGAGGTGTATATAAGGGTTATGGCTACACCTTC.

This clonotype was detected ten times or more. The rearrangement uses TRBV7-2 and TRBJ2-3, with 11 bases identical to TRBD2. After removal of 4 bases from V and 6 bases from J, the junction contained 9 bases not matched to a gene. The CDR3 has 16 residues. Germline V gene data show CDR1 as SGHTA and CDR2 as FQGNSA. CDR3 coding DNA: TGTGCCAGCAGCTCACGATTAGCGGGGGGGCTGGATACGCAGTATTTT. It translates to CASSSRLAGGLDTQYF.

This clonotype has at least ten counts. This sequence joins TRBV7-9 and TRBJ2-5; perhaps D is TRBD1 or TRBD2 (5 bases each). V lost 8 bases and J 1 base, leaving 14 bases between the germline ends. In germline, CDR1 is SEHNR, CDR2 FQNEAQ (reference sequence). The CDR3 sequence is 14 residues long. The CDR3 coding sequence is TGTGCCAGCGGGGACCGACGGGTCCAAGAGACCCAGTACTTC. The encoded protein is CASGDRRVQETQYF.

The rearrangement links TRBV7-9 to TRBJ2-1; 12 nucleotides line up with TRBD1. This CDR3 spans 15 amino acids. V trimming: 5 bases; J trimming: 8 bases; junction bases outside the gene matches: 7. CDR1 is SEHNR and CDR2 is FQNEAQ in the germline V gene (reference sequence). CDR3 sequence: CASSPGQGARYEQFF. The CDR3 DNA reads as TGTGCCAGCAGCCCGGGACAGGGGGCCCGTTATGAGCAGTTCTTC.

CDR3 sequence reads: CSAQLAKNIQYF. The CDR3 coding sequence is TGCAGTGCTCAGTTAGCCAAAAACATTCAGTACTTC. The gene calls are TRBV20-1 and TRBJ2-4; D is unresolved. Germline V gives CDR1 DFQATT, CDR2 SNEGSKA (reference sequence). V was shortened by 5 bases and J by 0 bases, with 5 bases between the two germline ends. The CDR3 runs to 12 residues.

This clonotype was picked up a small number of times. The CDR3 here is CASSTGQGWGQPQHF. The CDR3 DNA reads as TGTGCCAGCAGCACGGGACAGGGCTGGGGTCAGCCCCAGCATTTT. This chain uses TRBV7-2 with TRBJ1-5, with 9 bases lining up with TRBD1. This CDR3 is 15 amino acids long. Germline V gives CDR1 SGHTA, CDR2 FQGNSA. V was pared by 5 bases and J by 6 bases, with 8 bases of the junction left unmatched.

The chain has TRBV5-6 and TRBJ2-5, with D uncertain. This CDR3 is 12 amino acids long. CDR1 and CDR2 from the germline V gene are SGHDT and YYEEEE. Between the trimmed V and J ends, which lost 0 bases and 5 bases, there was a span of 5 bases. The CDR3 sequence is CASSLGMETQYF. The CDR3, as DNA: TGTGCCAGCAGCTTGGGTATGGAGACCCAGTACTTC. Using reference TRBV5-6 and TRBJ2-5 for the parts outside the CDR3, the full variable domain is DAGVTQSPTHLIKTRGQQVTLRCSPKSGHDTVSWYQQALGQGPQFIFQYYEEEERQRGNFPDRFSGHQFPNYSSELNVNALLLGDSALYLCASSLGMETQYFGPGTRLLVL.

J is TRBJ2-1 and V is TRBV20-1; 9 nucleotides match TRBD2. CDR3 length: 16 amino acids. The ends lost 6 bases at V and 12 bases at J; junction bases unmatched: 21. Germline V gene sequence: CDR1 DFQATT, CDR2 SNEGSKA (reference sequence). The CDR3 is CSALATPLAGTAAQFF. The CDR3 region has the DNA TGCAGTGCCCTCGCTACTCCCCTAGCGGGGACGGCCGCGCAGTTCTTC.

The CDR3 sequence: CASSEGRAARTIYF. CDR3 nucleotide sequence: TGTGCCAGCAGTGAAGGCAGGGCGGCTAGGACCATATATTTT. This chain links TRBV2 with TRBJ1-3; D is possibly TRBD1 (5 bases). V was clipped by 1 base and J by 10 bases, with 14 bases between them. CDR3 size: 14 residues. Germline V gene sequence: CDR1 SNHLY, CDR2 FYNNEI.

The chain carries TRBV20-1 and TRBJ2-7; 13 bases match TRBD2. Trimming took 6 bases from V and 0 from J; bases not matched to a gene: 5. CDR1 and CDR2 (germline): DFQATT, SNEGSKA (reference sequence). This CDR3 is 15 amino acids long. The CDR3 DNA reads as TGCAGTGCCCCGGGACTAGCGGGGAGCTCCTACGAGCAGTACTTC. This gives the protein CSAPGLAGSSYEQYF.

This clonotype was picked up a small number of times. V gene TRBV9 combines with J gene TRBJ2-7; perhaps TRBD1 as D (5 bases). Germline CDR1 is SGDLS and CDR2 is YYNGEE. Trimming shortened V by 4 bases and J by 2 bases, and 13 bases separated the two germline ends. The length of the CDR3 is 14 residues. CDR3 protein: CASSLTGSTYEQYF. The CDR3 coding sequence is TGTGCCAGCAGCTTAACAGGATCCACCTACGAGCAGTACTTC.